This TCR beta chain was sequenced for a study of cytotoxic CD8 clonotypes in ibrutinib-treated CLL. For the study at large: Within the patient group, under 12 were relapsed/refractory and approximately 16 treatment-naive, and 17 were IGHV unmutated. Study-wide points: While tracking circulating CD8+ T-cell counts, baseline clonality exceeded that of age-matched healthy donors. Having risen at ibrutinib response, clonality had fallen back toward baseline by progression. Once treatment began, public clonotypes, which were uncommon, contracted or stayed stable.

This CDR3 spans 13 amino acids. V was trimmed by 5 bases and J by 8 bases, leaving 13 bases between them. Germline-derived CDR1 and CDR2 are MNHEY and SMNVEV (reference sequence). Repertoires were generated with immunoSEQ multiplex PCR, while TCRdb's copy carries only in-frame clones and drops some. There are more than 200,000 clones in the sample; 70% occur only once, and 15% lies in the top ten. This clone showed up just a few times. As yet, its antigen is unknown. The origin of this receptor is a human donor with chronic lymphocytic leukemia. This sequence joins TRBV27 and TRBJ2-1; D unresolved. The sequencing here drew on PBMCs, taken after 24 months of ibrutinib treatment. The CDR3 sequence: CASSGDSGDEQFF. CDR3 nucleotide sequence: TGTGCCAGCAGTGGGGATTCGGGCGATGAGCAGTTCTTC.